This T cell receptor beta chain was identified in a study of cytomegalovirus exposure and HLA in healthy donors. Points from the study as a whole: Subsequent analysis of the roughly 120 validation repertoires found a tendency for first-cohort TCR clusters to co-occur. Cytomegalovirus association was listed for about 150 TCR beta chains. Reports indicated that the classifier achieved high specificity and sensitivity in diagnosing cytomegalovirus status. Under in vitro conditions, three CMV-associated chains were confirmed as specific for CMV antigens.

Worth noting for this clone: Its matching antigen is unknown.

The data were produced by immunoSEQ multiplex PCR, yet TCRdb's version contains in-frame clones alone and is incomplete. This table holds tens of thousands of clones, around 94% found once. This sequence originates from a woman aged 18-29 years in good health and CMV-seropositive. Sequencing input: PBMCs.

CDR3 sequence (DNA): TGTGCCAGCAGCTCGATTCCGGGACAGGGGGCCAATGAGCAGTTCTTC. Protein: CASSSIPGQGANEQFF. V usage is TRBV7-2 and J usage is TRBJ2-1; 12 bases are shared with TRBD1. J was trimmed by 6 bases and V by 4 bases; bases with no gene match: 7. The V gene's germline CDR1 is SGHTA and CDR2 FQGNSA. The CDR3 is 16 amino acids.